These T cell receptor beta chains were read from a single sample in a study of blood T cell repertoires in COVID-19. TCRdb keeps only in-frame clones here, not all; method: immunoSEQ multiplex PCR. Altogether about 110,000 clones are present, approximately 89% being singletons, with the ten largest covering 3.5% to 4.5%. Sequenced: peripheral blood. These receptors were collected from a middle-aged man with acute or convalescent COVID-19. Each CDR3 is given with its conserved first and last residue. The order of the fields is CDR3 protein, CDR3 DNA, D gene, V gene, J gene, clone size. The D gene is left open where the match is weak. Size is stated for part of the rows, as once, few or many counts, or as a class when the clone is expanded.

CDR3: CASSFQGQETQYF; DNA: TGTGCCAGCAGTTTTCAGGGACAAGAGACCCAGTACTTC; D: NA; V: TRBV12-3/TRBV12-4; J: TRBJ2-5; size: NA
CDR3: CASSHPLGAGGGSSSYNEQFF; DNA: TGTGCCAGCAGCCACCCACTGGGAGCGGGAGGGGGGTCAAGCTCCTACAATGAGCAGTTCTTC; D: TRBD2; V: TRBV4-2; J: TRBJ2-1; size: NA
CDR3: CASTTGNYGYTF; DNA: TGTGCCAGCACTACAGGAAACTATGGCTACACCTTC; D: NA; V: TRBV25-1; J: TRBJ1-2; size: once
CDR3: CASSQDLSSFDYEQYF; DNA: TGTGCCAGCAGCCAAGATTTGTCTAGCTTTGACTACGAGCAGTACTTC; D: NA; V: TRBV14; J: TRBJ2-7; size: NA
CDR3: CASSGRTGDYGYTF; DNA: TGTGCCAGCAGCGGGCGGACAGGCGACTATGGCTACACCTTC; D: TRBD1; V: TRBV7-2; J: TRBJ1-2; size: NA
CDR3: CASSQEIGQNNSPLHF; DNA: TGCGCCAGCAGCCAAGAGATCGGACAGAATAATTCACCCCTCCACTTT; D: NA; V: TRBV4-3; J: TRBJ1-6; size: once
CDR3: CASSEQGAVTGELFF; DNA: TGTGCCAGCAGTGAGCAGGGGGCTGTTACCGGGGAGCTGTTTTTT; D: TRBD1; V: TRBV6-1; J: TRBJ2-2; size: NA
CDR3: CASSVVGTGGETEAFF; DNA: TGTGCCAGCAGCGTAGTCGGGACAGGGGGCGAAACTGAAGCTTTCTTT; D: TRBD1; V: TRBV9; J: TRBJ1-1; size: NA
CDR3: CATPASGRARNTGELFF; DNA: TGTGCCACCCCAGCTAGCGGGAGGGCCAGGAACACCGGGGAGCTGTTTTTT; D: TRBD2; V: TRBV11-2; J: TRBJ2-2; size: NA
CDR3: CASSSFGSNQPQHF; DNA: TGTGCCAGCAGCTCATTCGGTAGCAATCAGCCCCAGCATTTT; D: NA; V: TRBV5-4; J: TRBJ1-5; size: few
CDR3: CASSRLASNEQFF; DNA: TGTGCCAGCAGCCGACTAGCGTCGAATGAGCAGTTCTTC; D: TRBD2; V: TRBV3-1/TRBV3-2; J: TRBJ2-1; size: NA
CDR3: CATGGWLRTDTQYF; DNA: TGTGCCACAGGGGGTTGGCTTCGCACAGATACGCAGTATTTT; D: TRBD1; V: TRBV27; J: TRBJ2-3; size: once
CDR3: CASSQDFRGGAADTQYF; DNA: TGTGCCAGCAGCCAAGATTTCCGGGGGGGGGCCGCAGATACGCAGTATTTT; D: TRBD2; V: TRBV3-1/TRBV3-2; J: TRBJ2-3; size: NA
CDR3: CATKGGQGVSGYNEQFF; DNA: TGTGCCACCAAGGGTGGACAGGGGGTCTCAGGCTACAATGAGCAGTTCTTC; D: TRBD1; V: TRBV2; J: TRBJ2-1; size: NA
CDR3: CASSQDSRGGTGELFF; DNA: TGTGCCAGCAGCCAAGATTCTCGCGGGGGCACCGGGGAGCTGTTTTTT; D: TRBD2; V: TRBV3-1/TRBV3-2; J: TRBJ2-2; size: NA
CDR3: CASSVSGTTEKLFF; DNA: TGCGCCAGCAGCGTATCCGGGACAACCGAAAAACTGTTTTTT; D: NA; V: TRBV5-1; J: TRBJ1-4; size: NA
CDR3: CASTIQGFQVYGYTF; DNA: TGTGCCAGTACCATCCAGGGTTTCCAAGTCTATGGCTACACCTTC; D: NA; V: TRBV19; J: TRBJ1-2; size: NA
CDR3: CASSVLFSTANTEAFF; DNA: TGTGCCAGCAGTGTCCTCTTTTCCACAGCGAACACTGAAGCTTTCTTT; D: NA; V: TRBV2; J: TRBJ1-1; size: NA
CDR3: CAISLAGEETQYF; DNA: TGTGCCATCAGCCTAGCGGGCGAAGAGACCCAGTACTTC; D: TRBD2; V: TRBV10-3; J: TRBJ2-5; size: NA
CDR3: CASSSGTPASIYGYTF; DNA: TGTGCCAGCAGCTCCGGGACACCAGCAAGTATATATGGCTACACCTTC; D: NA; V: TRBV7-9; J: TRBJ1-2; size: NA
CDR3: CASSPLTVAGTWNEQFF; DNA: TGTGCCAGCAGTCCCCTCACAGTAGCGGGGACCTGGAATGAGCAGTTCTTC; D: TRBD2; V: TRBV27; J: TRBJ2-1; size: NA
CDR3: CASSFQQGYGYTF; DNA: TGCGCCAGCAGTTTCCAACAGGGGTATGGCTACACCTTC; D: TRBD1; V: TRBV10-2; J: TRBJ1-2; size: NA
CDR3: CASSQGPPQETQYF; DNA: TGTGCCAGCAGCCAAGGGCCACCGCAAGAGACCCAGTACTTC; D: NA; V: TRBV3-1/TRBV3-2; J: TRBJ2-5; size: NA
CDR3: CASNAGWGQPQHF; DNA: TGTGCCAGTAATGCGGGTTGGGGTCAGCCCCAGCATTTT; D: NA; V: TRBV19; J: TRBJ1-5; size: NA